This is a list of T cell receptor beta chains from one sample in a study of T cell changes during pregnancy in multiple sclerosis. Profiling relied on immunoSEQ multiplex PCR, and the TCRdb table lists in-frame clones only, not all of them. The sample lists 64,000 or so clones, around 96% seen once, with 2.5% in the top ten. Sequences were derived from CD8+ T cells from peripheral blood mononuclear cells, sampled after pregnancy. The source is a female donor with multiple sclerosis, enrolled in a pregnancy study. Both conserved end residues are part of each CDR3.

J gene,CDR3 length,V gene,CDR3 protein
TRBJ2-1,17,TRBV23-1,CASSQHSPRRSYNEQFF
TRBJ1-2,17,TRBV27,CASSLLNPHGTNYGYTF
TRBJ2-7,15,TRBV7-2,CASSLVSSGAYEQYF
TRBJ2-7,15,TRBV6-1,CASSEGQGVPYEQYF
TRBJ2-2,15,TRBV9,CASSSDRGSAGELFF
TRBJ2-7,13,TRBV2,CASTGDGTYEQYF
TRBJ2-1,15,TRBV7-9,CASSLISGSSNEQFF
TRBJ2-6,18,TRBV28,CASSHMTGDLSGANVLTF
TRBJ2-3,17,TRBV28,CASSPPSTSLLTDTQYF
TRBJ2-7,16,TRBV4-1,CASSHDGLAGASEQYF
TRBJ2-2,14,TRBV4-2,CASSQGEVAGELFF
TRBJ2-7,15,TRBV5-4,CASSPAGVSGGEQYF
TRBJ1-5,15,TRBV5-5,CASSPSDTSNQPQHF
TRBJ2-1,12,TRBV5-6,CASSPGYNEQFF
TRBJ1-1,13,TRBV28,CASSLGLRTEAFF
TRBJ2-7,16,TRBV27,CASSPPGAIGFYEQYF
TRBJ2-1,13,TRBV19,CASGSGGHNEQFF
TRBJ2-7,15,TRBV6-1,CASSETGTAAYEQYF
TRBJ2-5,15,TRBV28,CASSLARGSAETQYF
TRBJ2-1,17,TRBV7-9,CASSLAGPSGDMNEQFF
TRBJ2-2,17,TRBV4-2,CASSQHLGPRNTGELFF
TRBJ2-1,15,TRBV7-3,CASSLERSSYNEQFF
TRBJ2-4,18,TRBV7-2,CASSKSQLAGGTKNIQYF
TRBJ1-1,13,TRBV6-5,CASSWGGGAEAFF
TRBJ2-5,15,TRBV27,CASSPVASGQETQYF
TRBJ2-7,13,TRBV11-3,CASSQRTDYEQYF
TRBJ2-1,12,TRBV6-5,CATGTSYNEQFF
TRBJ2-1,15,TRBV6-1,CASSEVRGSHNEQFF
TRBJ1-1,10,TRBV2,CAIQTAEAFF
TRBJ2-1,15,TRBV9,CASSTMTGSYNEQFF
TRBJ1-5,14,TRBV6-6,CASSYLPFNQPQHF
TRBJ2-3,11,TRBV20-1,CSASTGDTQYF
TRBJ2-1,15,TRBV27,CASSLQTGGYNEQFF
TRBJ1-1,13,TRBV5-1,CASSLDMNTEAFF
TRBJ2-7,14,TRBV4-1,CASSPPGQPHEQYF
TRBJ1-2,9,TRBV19,CASSDSYTF
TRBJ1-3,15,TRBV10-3,CAISESDSAGNTIYF
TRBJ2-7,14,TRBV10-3,CAISESGRSYEQYF
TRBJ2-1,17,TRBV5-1,CASSSRLAVSSYNEQFF
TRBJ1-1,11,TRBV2,CASSGETEAFF
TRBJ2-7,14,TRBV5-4,CASSFGTGGYEQYF
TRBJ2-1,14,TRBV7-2,CASSPAHEGLEQFF
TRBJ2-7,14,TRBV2,CASSESALSYEQYF
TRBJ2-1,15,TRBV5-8,CASSPSQGAIHEQFF
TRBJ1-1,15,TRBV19,CASSIDRLLNTEAFF
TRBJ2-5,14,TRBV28,CASSLVAVEETQYF
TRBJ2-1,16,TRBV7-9,CASSPSTGGAYNEQFF
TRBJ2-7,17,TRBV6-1,CASSEALRRDKHYEQYF
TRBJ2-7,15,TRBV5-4,CASSLVERAGYEQYF
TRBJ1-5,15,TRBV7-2,CASSLKTDSNQPQHF
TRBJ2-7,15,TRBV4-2,CASSQDMGGSDEQYF
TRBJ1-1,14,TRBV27,CASSLVRENTEAFF
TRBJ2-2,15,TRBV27,CASSSGLAGAGELFF
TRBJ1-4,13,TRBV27,CASSQDRGEKLFF
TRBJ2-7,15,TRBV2,CASSEGPGQGYEQYF
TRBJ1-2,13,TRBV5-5,CASSHAQGSGYTF